This TCR beta chain was sequenced during a study of beta chain features in type 1 diabetes. Findings and caveats of the study: For Type 1 diabetes patients, all four CD4+ subsets carried TCRB CDR3s that were moderately but significantly shorter.

Since all of the isolated RNA was reverse transcribed, expressed TCRB transcripts were what got sequenced. TCRdb's copy holds only in-frame clones and misses some; the assay was immunoSEQ multiplex PCR. Among under 300,000 clones listed, 11% were seen once. CDR3 length: 15 amino acids. Trimming removed 1 base at V and 0 bases at J, with 9 bases between. The V gene's germline CDR1 is SGHTA and CDR2 FQGNSA. There are a few counts of this clone. Its target is unknown. The rearrangement links TRBV7-2 to TRBJ1-1; D may be TRBD1 (5 bases). Sequenced material: naive CD4+ T cells from blood. This receptor was identified in a man in his thirties or forties with type 1 diabetes. This chain's CDR3 is CASSLVDSLNTEAFF. CDR3 nucleotides: TGTGCCAGCAGCTTAGTCGACAGCTTGAACACTGAAGCTTTCTTT.